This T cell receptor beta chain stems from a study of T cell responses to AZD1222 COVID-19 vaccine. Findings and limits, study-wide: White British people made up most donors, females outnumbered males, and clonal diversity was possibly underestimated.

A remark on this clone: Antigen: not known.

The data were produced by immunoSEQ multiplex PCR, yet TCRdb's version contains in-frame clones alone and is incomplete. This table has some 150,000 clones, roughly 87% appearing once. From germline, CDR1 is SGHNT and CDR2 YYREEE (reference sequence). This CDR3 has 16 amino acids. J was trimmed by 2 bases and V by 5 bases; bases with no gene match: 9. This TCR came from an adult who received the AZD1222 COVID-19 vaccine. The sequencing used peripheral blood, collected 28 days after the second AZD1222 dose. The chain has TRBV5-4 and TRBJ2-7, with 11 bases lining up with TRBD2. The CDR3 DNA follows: TGTGCCAGCAGTCTAAAAACTAGCGGGAGAACCTACGAGCAGTACTTC. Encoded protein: CASSLKTSGRTYEQYF. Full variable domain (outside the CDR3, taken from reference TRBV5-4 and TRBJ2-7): ETGVTQSPTHLIKTRGQQVTLRCSSQSGHNTVSWYQQALGQGPQFIFQYYREEENGRGNFPPRFSGLQFPNYSSELNVNALELDDSALYLCASSLKTSGRTYEQYFGPGTRLTVT.